This T cell receptor beta chain was observed in a study of T cells expressing NK-cell markers. Turning to the study itself: Most of the eight sequenced donors were HCMV-seropositive; one was seronegative.

Overall study results and limits: The CD3+CD56-NKG2C+ fraction of a handful of donors was likewise dominated by these clonotypes.

The cDNA for TCR beta came from 5'RACE template switching with UMIs. Reprocessing the 5' RACE reads, TCRdb reports a single entry for every CDR3 protein and omits DNA. This sample's clone table lists about 260,000 distinct CDR3 sequences. The CDR3 totals 17 residues. Germline CDR1 reads ENHRY; CDR2 reads SYGVKD. With respect to this clonotype: Its antigen is currently unknown.

The TCR sequence derives from a man younger than 35 in good health. This chain links TRBV10-3 with TRBJ2-2. Sequenced: blood T cells: a sorted CD56 or NKG2C T cell subset, CD4+ or CD8+ T cells, or bulk PBMC T cells (not recorded which). The CDR3 spells CAISEPTGLAHTGELFF.